Each of the 9 T cell receptor beta chains below was sequenced from the same sample in a study of T cells in Graves' hyperthyroidism and ophthalmopathy. RNA transcripts gave rise to amplified TCR beta CDR3 regions. First-round RT-PCR targeting the TCR CDR3 was performed with the HTBI primer set. TCRdb analysed the multiplex PCR reads with MiXCR anew, one entry per CDR3 protein. Found here are 350,000 to 400,000 distinct CDR3 sequences, about 19% of them singletons; the top ten hold roughly 3.5%. The sequenced sample was blood. These receptors all come from a woman aged 18 to 35 with Graves' hyperthyroidism.

This clonotype was seen many times. The J gene is TRBJ2-7, the V gene TRBV30; 9 nucleotides line up with TRBD1. This CDR3 has 13 amino acids. Germline V lookup: CDR1 GTSNPN, CDR2 SVGIG (reference sequence). V lost 4 bases and J lost 7; bases outside the gene matches: 8. The DNA for the CDR3 is TGTGCCTGGACCTCTGACAGGGGGGGAGAGCAGTACTTC. It is translated as CAWTSDRGGEQYF.

V is TRBV6-2 or TRBV6-3 and J is TRBJ1-1, with D tentatively TRBD1 (6 bases). Trimming cost V 7 bases and J 4 bases, with 22 bases left between them. This CDR3 has 16 residues. Germline V CDR1 and CDR2: MNHEY, SVGEGT. CDR3 DNA sequence: TGTGCCAGCATCCCAGGGGATTGGAGACGATTCACTGAAGCTTTCTTT. Protein product: CASIPGDWRRFTEAFF.

There are many counts of this clonotype. The rearrangement joins TRBV7-8 to TRBJ1-1; tentatively, D is TRBD1 (5 bases). The length of the CDR3 is 16 residues. The V gene lost 6 bases and the J gene lost 3 bases, with 20 bases spanning the gap. Germline V gene sequence: CDR1 SGHVS, CDR2 FQNEAQ. The chain's CDR3 is CASSQGTALTYTEAFF. The DNA for the CDR3 is TGTGCCAGCAGTCAAGGGACCGCTCTCACCTACACTGAAGCTTTCTTT.

The table lists this clonotype with many counts. This chain uses TRBV28 with TRBJ1-5; maybe TRBD1 (6 bases). The CDR3 totals 11 residues. Germline CDR1 and CDR2: MDHEN and SYDVKM. CDR3 nucleotides: TGTGCGGGGGGGCGGGTCGGTTCCCAGCATTTT. Protein product: CAGGRVGSQHF.

This clonotype came up many times. The rearrangement links TRBV12-3 or TRBV12-4 to TRBJ2-7; 8 bases align to TRBD2. The CDR3 has 13 residues. Trimming at V came to 5 bases and at J to 3 bases, leaving 3 bases not matched to a gene. CDR3 amino acids: CASSQGLDYEQYF. The CDR3 bases are TGTGCCAGCAGTCAGGGACTAGACTACGAGCAGTACTTC.

Ten or more counts support this clonotype. The gene calls are TRBV3-1 and TRBJ1-1; 7 bases map to TRBD1. The CDR3 is 16 residues long. Unmatched junction bases numbered 5, after V lost 0 bases and J lost 1 base. Germline V gene sequence: CDR1 LGHDT, CDR2 YNNKEL (reference sequence). The CDR3 reads CASSQEQGRWNTEAFF. CDR3 coding DNA: TGTGCCAGCAGCCAAGAACAGGGGCGTTGGAACACTGAAGCTTTCTTT.

The CDR3 DNA is TGTGCCAGCAGTTCGTGGGGGGGGCAGCGGGGGATGTCCTACGAGCAGTACTTC. This codes for CASSSWGGQRGMSYEQYF. The chain carries TRBV28 and TRBJ2-7, with 8 bases that match TRBD2. The trim removed 4 bases at V and 1 base at J, leaving 15 bases unmatched. The CDR3 is 18 amino acids. Germline loops: CDR1 MDHEN, CDR2 SYDVKM.

This rearrangement joins TRBV5-1 to TRBJ2-2, with no clear D. Germline loops: CDR1 SGHRS, CDR2 YFSETQ. The CDR3 loop spans 15 amino acids. Trimming stripped 4 bases from V and 4 bases from J, with 14 bases between. CDR3 residues: CASSGGVSGTGELFF. For the CDR3, the DNA is TGCGCCAGCAGCGGCGGAGTCTCAGGCACCGGGGAGCTGTTTTTT.

This clonotype was seen at least ten times. The rearrangement links TRBV30 to TRBJ1-2; 7 positions match TRBD1. Trimming cost V 0 bases and J 5 bases; bases outside gene matches: 18. This CDR3 contains 18 residues. Germline CDR1 and CDR2: GTSNPN and SVGIG (reference sequence). CDR3 region: CAWSVRFTRQGALYGYTF. The CDR3 DNA reads as TGTGCCTGGAGTGTACGTTTCACCCGACAGGGTGCCCTATATGGCTACACCTTC.